These T cell receptor beta chains were read from a single sample in a study of cytomegalovirus exposure and HLA in healthy donors. Generated by immunoSEQ multiplex PCR, the TCRdb table keeps only in-frame clones and is missing some. The table has approximately 200,000 clones, around 79% seen once. The sample consisted of PBMCs. Source of these receptors: a man between 18 and 35 years old in good health and CMV-seronegative. CDR3s include the opening cysteine and the closing phenylalanine or tryptophan. Each record gives: J gene, clone size, V gene, D gene, CDR3 protein, CDR3 DNA. A D gene is named only where the DNA matches it firmly. The size of a clone is reported for some rows only, either as once, few or many, or as a class for expanded clones.

TRBJ2-7,NA,TRBV7-9,NA,CASSRLDNSYEQYF,TGTGCCAGCAGCCGACTGGACAACAGCTACGAGCAGTACTTC
TRBJ2-7,NA,TRBV7-3,TRBD1,CASSLYGTGGFYEQYF,TGTGCCAGCAGCTTATATGGGACAGGGGGCTTCTACGAGCAGTACTTC
TRBJ2-7,NA,TRBV18,TRBD1,CASSPLGTGLTYEQYF,TGTGCCAGCTCACCACTCGGGACAGGGTTAACCTACGAGCAGTACTTC
TRBJ2-2,NA,TRBV2,TRBD1,CASSETAQGARTGELFF,TGTGCCAGCAGTGAAACTGCACAGGGGGCGCGCACCGGGGAGCTGTTTTTT
TRBJ1-1,few,TRBV6-4,NA,CASSRRENTEAFF,TGTGCCAGCAGTCGACGGGAAAACACTGAAGCTTTCTTT
TRBJ1-5,once,TRBV6-5,NA,CASRRDTEDQPQHF,TGTGCCAGCAGACGGGACACCGAAGATCAGCCCCAGCATTTT
TRBJ1-3,NA,TRBV18,NA,CASSPSSGNTIYF,TGTGCCAGCTCACCCTCCTCTGGAAACACCATATATTTT
TRBJ2-3,NA,TRBV9,NA,CASSVDAVSTDTQYF,TGTGCCAGCAGCGTAGATGCGGTTAGCACAGATACGCAGTATTTT
TRBJ1-3,NA,TRBV7-9,NA,CASSLASGDGRNTIYF,TGTGCCAGCAGCTTAGCGTCAGGGGACGGGAGAAACACCATATATTTT
TRBJ1-5,NA,TRBV2,TRBD1,CASSPRDRGQHF,TGTGCCAGCAGCCCCCGGGACAGGGGCCAGCATTTT
TRBJ1-5,once,TRBV19,NA,CASSMGVGQNQPQHF,TGTGCCAGTAGTATGGGCGTTGGACAGAATCAGCCCCAGCATTTT
TRBJ1-1,NA,TRBV13,NA,CASSSMKGGTEAFF,TGTGCCAGCAGCTCGATGAAGGGGGGGACTGAAGCTTTCTTT
TRBJ1-6,NA,TRBV5-4,NA,CASSLDAGVANSPLHF,TGTGCCAGCAGCTTGGACGCAGGGGTGGCGAATTCACCCCTCCACTTT
TRBJ1-1,once,TRBV27,NA,CASSLTPNSLTEAFF,TGTGCCAGCAGTTTAACACCGAACAGTTTGACTGAAGCTTTCTTT